This T cell receptor (beta chain) was sequenced during a study of early T cells in non-severe SARS-CoV-2 infection. Findings and limits, study-wide: Comparison of clonotypes with VDJdb favored anti-spike CD8 responses while missing private and CD4 specificities.

Each CDR3 protein is one row after TCRdb ran MiXCR on the 5' RACE reads. The table shows some 57,000 distinct CDR3 sequences, with 10% to 14% occurring only once. At least ten counts were recorded for this clonotype. What it recognizes is unknown. Since no conserved phenylalanine or tryptophan closes the CDR3, a read error is the likely cause. The CDR3 covers 18 residues. Per the germline V gene, CDR1 is SGHVS and CDR2 is FQNEAQ. V was cut by 5 bases and J by 0 bases, with 23 bases left in between. The TCR originated in an adult who was a healthcare worker with PCR-confirmed SARS-CoV-2 infection or an uninfected control (not recorded which). Sample: whole blood. The chain couples TRBV7-8 to TRBJ2-7; a weak D match, TRBD2 (5 bases). Here the CDR3 reads CASSQLEGTGGLSYEQYL. DNA for the CDR3: TGTGCCAGCAGCCAACTAGAGGGCACCGGCGGCCTCTCCTACGAGCAGTACCTC.